Given below is one T cell receptor beta chain in context. Its target is not known. The length of the CDR3 is 14 residues. Trimming removed 0 bases from V and 8 bases from J, with 10 bases in between. Per the germline V gene, CDR1 is LGHNA and CDR2 is YSLEER. The data derive from a study of T cell repertoires in cytomegalovirus infection. Whole-study context: Evidence of both CMV infection and a matching HLA type came from public TCR beta signatures. Study-wide points: Across the ex vivo response, the dominant clonotypes were HLA-C-restricted CMV-specific TCR beta clonotypes. Public TCR beta family frequency separated CMV-and-HLA carriers, including in an independent cohort.

TCRdb ran MiXCR on the reads and lists one entry per CDR3 protein. The sample records roughly 350,000 distinct CDR3 sequences, 34% being singletons. V usage is TRBV4-3 and J usage is TRBJ1-4; D might be TRBD1 (5 bases). Sequenced here: cultured PBMCs, sampled from culture after CMV antigen stimulation. The source of this sequence is a human donor in good health (CMV status not recorded). Some clones in this sample may be carry-over from other donors' samples. The CDR3 nucleotides are TGCGCCAGCAGCCAAGATTTCGGGGGGGAAAAACTGTTTTTT. This sequence encodes CASSQDFGGEKLFF.